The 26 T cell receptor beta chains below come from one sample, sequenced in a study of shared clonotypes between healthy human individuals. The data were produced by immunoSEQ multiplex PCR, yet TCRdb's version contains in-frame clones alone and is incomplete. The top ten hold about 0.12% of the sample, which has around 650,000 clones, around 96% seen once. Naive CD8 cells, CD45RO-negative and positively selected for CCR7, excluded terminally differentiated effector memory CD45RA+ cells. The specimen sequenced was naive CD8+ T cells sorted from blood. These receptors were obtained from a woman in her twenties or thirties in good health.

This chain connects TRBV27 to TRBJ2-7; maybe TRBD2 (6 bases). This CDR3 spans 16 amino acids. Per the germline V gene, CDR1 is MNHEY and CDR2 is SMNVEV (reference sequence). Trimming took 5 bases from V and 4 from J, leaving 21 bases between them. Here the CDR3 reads CASSPLWAGRSYEQYF. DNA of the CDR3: TGTGCCAGCAGTCCTCTCTGGGCGGGAAGGAGTTACGAGCAGTACTTC.

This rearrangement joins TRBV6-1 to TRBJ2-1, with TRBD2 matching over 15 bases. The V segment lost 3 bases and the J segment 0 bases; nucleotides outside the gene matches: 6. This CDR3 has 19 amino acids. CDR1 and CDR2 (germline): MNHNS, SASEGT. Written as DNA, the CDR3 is TGTGCCAGCAGTGACGGGACTAGCGGGAGGCGGAGCTCCTACAATGAGCAGTTCTTC. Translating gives CASSDGTSGRRSSYNEQFF.

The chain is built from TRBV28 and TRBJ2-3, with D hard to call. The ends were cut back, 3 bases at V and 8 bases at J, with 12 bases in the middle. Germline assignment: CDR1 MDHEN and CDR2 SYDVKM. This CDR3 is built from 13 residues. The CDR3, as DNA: TGTGCCAGCAGTTTCCAACTGCGAGGTACGCAGTATTTT. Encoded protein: CASSFQLRGTQYF.

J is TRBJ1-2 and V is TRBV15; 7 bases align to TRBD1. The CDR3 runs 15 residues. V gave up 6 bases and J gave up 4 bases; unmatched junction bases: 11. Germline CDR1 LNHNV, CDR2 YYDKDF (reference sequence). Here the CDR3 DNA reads TGTGCCACCAGAAAAAAAGGAGGGGGCCTCTATGGCTACACCTTC. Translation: CATRKKGGGLYGYTF.

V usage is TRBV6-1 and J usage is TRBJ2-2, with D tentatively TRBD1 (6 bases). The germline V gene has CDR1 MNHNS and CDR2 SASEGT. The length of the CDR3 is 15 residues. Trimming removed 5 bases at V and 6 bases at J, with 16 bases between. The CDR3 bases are TGTGCCAGCAGTCAAATTACAGGGTGGGCCGGGGAGCTGTTTTTT. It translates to CASSQITGWAGELFF.

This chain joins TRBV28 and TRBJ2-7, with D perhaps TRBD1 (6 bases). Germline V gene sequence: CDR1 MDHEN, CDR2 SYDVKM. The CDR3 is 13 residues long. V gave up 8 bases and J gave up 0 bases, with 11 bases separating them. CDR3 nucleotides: TGTGCCAGCGAAAGGGACACCTCCTACGAGCAGTACTTC. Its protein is CASERDTSYEQYF. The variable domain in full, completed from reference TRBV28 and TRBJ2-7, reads DVKVTQSSRYLVKRTGEKVFLECVQDMDHENMFWYRQDPGLGLRLIYFSYDVKMKEKGDIPEGYSVSREKKERFSLILESASTNQTSMYLCASERDTSYEQYFGPGTRLTVT.

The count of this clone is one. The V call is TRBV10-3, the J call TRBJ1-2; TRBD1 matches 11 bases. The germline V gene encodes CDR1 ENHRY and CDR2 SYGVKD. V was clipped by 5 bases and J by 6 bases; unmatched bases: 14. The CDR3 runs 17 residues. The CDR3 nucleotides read TGTGCCATCAGTTTTAAACCGGACAGGGGGCGAGGGGATGGCTACACCTTC. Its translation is CAISFKPDRGRGDGYTF.

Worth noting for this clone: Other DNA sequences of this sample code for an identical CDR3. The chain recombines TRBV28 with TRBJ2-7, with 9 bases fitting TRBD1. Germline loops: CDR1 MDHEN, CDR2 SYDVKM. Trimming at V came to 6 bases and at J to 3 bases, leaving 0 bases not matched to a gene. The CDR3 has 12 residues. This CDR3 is CASRDRGYEQYF. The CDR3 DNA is TGTGCCAGCAGGGACAGGGGCTACGAGCAGTACTTC.

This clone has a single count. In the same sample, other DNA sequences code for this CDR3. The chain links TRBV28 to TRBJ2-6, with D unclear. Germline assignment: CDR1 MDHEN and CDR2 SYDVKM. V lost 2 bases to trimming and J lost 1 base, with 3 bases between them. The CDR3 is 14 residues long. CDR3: CASSLDSGANVLTF. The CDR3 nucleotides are TGTGCCAGCAGTTTAGATTCTGGGGCCAACGTCCTGACTTTC. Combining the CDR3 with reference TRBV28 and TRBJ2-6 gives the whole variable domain DVKVTQSSRYLVKRTGEKVFLECVQDMDHENMFWYRQDPGLGLRLIYFSYDVKMKEKGDIPEGYSVSREKKERFSLILESASTNQTSMYLCASSLDSGANVLTFGAGSRLTVL.

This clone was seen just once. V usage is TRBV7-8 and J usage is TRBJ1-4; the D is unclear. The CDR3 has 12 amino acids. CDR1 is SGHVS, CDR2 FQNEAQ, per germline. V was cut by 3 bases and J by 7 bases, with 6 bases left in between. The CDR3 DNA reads TGTGCCAGCAGCTTGGAGGGTGAAAAACTGTTTTTT. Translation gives CASSLEGEKLFF.

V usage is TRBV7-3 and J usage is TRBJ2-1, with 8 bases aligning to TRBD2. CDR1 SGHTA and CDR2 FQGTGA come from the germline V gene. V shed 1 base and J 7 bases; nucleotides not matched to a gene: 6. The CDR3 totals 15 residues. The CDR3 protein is CASSLISGGWNEQFF. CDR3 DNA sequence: TGTGCCAGCAGCTTAATATCGGGAGGGTGGAATGAGCAGTTCTTC.

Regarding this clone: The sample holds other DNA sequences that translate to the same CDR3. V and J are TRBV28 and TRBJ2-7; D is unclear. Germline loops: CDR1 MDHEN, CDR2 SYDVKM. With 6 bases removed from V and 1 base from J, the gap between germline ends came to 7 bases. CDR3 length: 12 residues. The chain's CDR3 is CASSLVSYEQYF. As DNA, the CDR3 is TGTGCCAGCAGCCTCGTGTCCTACGAGCAGTACTTC.

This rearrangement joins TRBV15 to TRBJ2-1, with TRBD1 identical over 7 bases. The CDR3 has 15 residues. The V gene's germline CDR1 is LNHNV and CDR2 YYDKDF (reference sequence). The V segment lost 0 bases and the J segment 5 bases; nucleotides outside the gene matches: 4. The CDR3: CATSREGTADNEQFF. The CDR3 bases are TGTGCCACCAGCAGAGAGGGGACAGCTGACAATGAGCAGTTCTTC. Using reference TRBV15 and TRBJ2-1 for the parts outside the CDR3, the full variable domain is DAMVIQNPRYQVTQFGKPVTLSCSQTLNHNVMYWYQQKSSQAPKLLFHYYDKDFNNEADTPDNFQSRRPNTSFCFLDIRSPGLGDTAMYLCATSREGTADNEQFFGPGTRLTVL.

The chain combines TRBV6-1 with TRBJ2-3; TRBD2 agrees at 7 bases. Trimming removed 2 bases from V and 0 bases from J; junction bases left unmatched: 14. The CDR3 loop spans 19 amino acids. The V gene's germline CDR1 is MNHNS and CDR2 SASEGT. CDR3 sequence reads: CASSEPSGGDRLSTDTQYF. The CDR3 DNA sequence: TGTGCCAGCAGTGAACCTAGTGGGGGGGACCGCCTTAGCACAGATACGCAGTATTTT.

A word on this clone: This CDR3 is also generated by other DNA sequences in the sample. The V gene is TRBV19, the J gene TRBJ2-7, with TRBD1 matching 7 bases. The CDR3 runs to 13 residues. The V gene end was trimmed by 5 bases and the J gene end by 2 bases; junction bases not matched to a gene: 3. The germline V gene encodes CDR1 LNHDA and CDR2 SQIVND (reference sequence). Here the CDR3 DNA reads TGTGCCAGTAGTCTGACAGGGACCTACGAGCAGTACTTC. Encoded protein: CASSLTGTYEQYF.

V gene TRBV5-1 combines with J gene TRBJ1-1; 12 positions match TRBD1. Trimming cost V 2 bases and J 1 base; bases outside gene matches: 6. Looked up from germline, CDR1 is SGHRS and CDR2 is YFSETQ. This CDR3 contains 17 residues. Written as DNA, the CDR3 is TGCGCCAGCAGCTTCTTCCGGGACAGGGGGCCGAACACTGAAGCTTTCTTT. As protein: CASSFFRDRGPNTEAFF. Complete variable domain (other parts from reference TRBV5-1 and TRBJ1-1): KAGVTQTPRYLIKTRGQQVTLSCSPISGHRSVSWYQQTPGQGLQFLFEYFSETQRNKGNFPGRFSGRQFSNSRSEMNVSTLELGDSALYLCASSFFRDRGPNTEAFFGQGTRLTVV.

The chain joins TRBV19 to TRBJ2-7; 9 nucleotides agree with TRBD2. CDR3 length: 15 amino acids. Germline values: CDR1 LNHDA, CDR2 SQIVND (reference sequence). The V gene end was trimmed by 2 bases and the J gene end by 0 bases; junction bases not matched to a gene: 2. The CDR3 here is CASSILTSGSYEQYF. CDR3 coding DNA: TGTGCCAGTAGTATATTGACTAGCGGCTCCTACGAGCAGTACTTC.

The CDR3 DNA is TGTGCCAGCAGCTTATTGGAGGGTCAGCCCCAGCATTTT. Its protein is CASSLLEGQPQHF. This chain joins TRBV7-9 and TRBJ1-5; unclear D gene. The CDR3 totals 13 residues. Germline V gene sequence: CDR1 SEHNR, CDR2 FQNEAQ (reference sequence). V was pared by 2 bases and J by 6 bases, with 8 bases between.

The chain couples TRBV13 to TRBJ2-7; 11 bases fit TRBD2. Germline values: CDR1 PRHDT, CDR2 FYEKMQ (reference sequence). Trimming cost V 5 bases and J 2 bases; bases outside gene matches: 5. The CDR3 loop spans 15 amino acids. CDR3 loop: CASSPGLADTYEQYF. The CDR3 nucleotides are TGTGCCAGCAGCCCGGGACTAGCGGACACCTACGAGCAGTACTTC.

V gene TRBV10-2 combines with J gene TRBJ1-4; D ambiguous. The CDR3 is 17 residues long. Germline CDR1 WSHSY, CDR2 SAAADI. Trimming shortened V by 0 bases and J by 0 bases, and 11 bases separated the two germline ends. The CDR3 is CASSESKGTPTNEKLFF. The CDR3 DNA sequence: TGCGCCAGCAGTGAGTCGAAAGGAACTCCAACTAATGAAAAACTGTTTTTT.

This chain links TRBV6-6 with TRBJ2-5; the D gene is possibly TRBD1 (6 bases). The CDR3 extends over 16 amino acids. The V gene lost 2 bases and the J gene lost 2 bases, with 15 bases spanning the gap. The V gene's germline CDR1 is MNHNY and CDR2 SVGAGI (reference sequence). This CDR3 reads CASSYPGKGGQETQYF. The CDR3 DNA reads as TGTGCCAGCAGTTACCCTGGGAAAGGGGGTCAAGAGACCCAGTACTTC.

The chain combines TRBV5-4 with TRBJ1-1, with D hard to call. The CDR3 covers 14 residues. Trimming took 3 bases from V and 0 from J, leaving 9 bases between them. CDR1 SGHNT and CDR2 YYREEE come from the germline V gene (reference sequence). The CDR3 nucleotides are TGTGCCAGCAGCTACGGGAAGGTGAACACTGAAGCTTTCTTT. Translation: CASSYGKVNTEAFF.

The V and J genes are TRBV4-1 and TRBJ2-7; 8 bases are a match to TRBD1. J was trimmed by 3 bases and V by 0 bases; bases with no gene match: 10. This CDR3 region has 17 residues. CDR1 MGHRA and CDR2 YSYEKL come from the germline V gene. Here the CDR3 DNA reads TGCGCCAGCAGCCAAGAGTCCTTCGGGACAGGAGTCTACGAGCAGTACTTC. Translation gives CASSQESFGTGVYEQYF.

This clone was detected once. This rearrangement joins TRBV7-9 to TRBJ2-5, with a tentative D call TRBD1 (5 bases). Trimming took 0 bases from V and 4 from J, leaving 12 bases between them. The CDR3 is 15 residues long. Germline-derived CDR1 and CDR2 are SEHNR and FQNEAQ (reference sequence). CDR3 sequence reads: CASSLAKGPRETQYF. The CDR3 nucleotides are TGTGCCAGCAGCTTAGCCAAGGGGCCTAGAGAGACCCAGTACTTC.

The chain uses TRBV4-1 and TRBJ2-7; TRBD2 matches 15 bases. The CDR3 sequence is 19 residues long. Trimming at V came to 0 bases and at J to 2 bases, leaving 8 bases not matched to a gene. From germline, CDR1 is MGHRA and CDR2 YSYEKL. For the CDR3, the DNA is TGCGCCAGCAGCCAAGATGGAGGGACTAGCGGGAGGATCCCCTACGAGCAGTACTTC. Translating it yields CASSQDGGTSGRIPYEQYF.

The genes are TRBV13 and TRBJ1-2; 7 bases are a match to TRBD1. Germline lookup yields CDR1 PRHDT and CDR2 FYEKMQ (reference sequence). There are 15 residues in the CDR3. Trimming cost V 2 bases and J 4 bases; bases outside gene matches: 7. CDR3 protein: CASSLQTGTVYGYTF. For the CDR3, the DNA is TGTGCCAGCAGCTTACAAACCGGGACAGTCTATGGCTACACCTTC.